The clone carrying this TCR beta chain was found once. As yet, its antigen is unknown. The sample is drawn from a study of radiotherapy plus CTLA-4 blockade in lung cancer. Study background: Under 20% of enrolled patients responded objectively, and roughly 30% had disease control. Study-level points and caveats: Early blood T cell clone dynamics reportedly forecast response best, with interferon-beta. Expansion of tumor-derived TCR clones was observed in blood after radiotherapy plus ipilimumab.

The germline gives CDR1 SGHRS, CDR2 YFSETQ. The CDR3 loop spans 15 amino acids. Between the trimmed V and J ends, which lost 0 bases and 3 bases, there was a span of 12 bases. Repertoires were generated with immunoSEQ multiplex PCR, while TCRdb's copy carries only in-frame clones and drops some. Counted here are roughly 100,000 clones, roughly 84% occurring once; the ten biggest clones make up roughly 2.3%. Patients in the study, people with chemo-refractory metastatic non-small-cell lung cancer, received focal radiation plus ipilimumab CTLA-4 blockade. Specimen: peripheral blood, collected from a patient treated with radiotherapy plus ipilimumab. The receptor was derived from a human donor with non-small cell lung cancer that progressed on radiotherapy plus ipilimumab. Some clones in this sample may be carry-over from other donors' samples. This chain joins TRBV5-1 and TRBJ1-1, with D maybe TRBD1 (6 bases). Written as DNA, the CDR3 is TGCGCCAGCAGCTTGGTTTGGGGGGCTGACACTGAAGCTTTCTTT. Protein: CASSLVWGADTEAFF.